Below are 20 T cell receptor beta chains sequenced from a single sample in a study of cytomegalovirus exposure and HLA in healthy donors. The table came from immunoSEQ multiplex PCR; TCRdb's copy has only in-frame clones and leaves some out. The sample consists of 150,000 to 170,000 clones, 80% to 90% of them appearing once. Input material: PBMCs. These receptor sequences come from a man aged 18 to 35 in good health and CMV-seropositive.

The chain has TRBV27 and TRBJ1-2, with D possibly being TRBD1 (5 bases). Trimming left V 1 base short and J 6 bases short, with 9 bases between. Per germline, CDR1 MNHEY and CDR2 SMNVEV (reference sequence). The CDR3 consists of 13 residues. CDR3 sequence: CASSLLWGDGYTF. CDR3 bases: TGTGCCAGCAGTTTATTGTGGGGGGATGGCTACACCTTC.

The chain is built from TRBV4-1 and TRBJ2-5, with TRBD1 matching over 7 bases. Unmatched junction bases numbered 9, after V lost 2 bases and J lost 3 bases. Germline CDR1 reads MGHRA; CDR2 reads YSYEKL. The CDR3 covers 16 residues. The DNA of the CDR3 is TGCGCCAGCAGCCAACTCGATACAGGGGCTGAAGAGACCCAGTACTTC. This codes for CASSQLDTGAEETQYF.

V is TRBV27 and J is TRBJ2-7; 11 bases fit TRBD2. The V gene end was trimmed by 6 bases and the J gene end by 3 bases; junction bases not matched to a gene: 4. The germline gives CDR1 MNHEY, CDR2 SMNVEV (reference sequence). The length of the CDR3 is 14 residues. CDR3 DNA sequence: TGTGCCAGCAGATTAGCGGGGGGGAACTACGAGCAGTACTTC. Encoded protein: CASRLAGGNYEQYF.

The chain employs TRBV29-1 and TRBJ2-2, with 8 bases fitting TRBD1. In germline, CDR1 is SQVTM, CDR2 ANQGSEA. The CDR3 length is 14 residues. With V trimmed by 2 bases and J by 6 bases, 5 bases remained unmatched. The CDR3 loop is CSVEPYRGAGELFF. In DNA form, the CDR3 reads TGCAGCGTTGAACCGTACAGGGGGGCCGGGGAGCTGTTTTTT.

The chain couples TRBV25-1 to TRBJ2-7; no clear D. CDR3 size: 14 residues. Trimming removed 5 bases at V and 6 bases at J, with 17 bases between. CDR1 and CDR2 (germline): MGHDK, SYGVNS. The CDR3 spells CASSNGRFDREQYF. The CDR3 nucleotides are TGTGCCAGCAGTAATGGCAGGTTCGACCGCGAGCAGTACTTC.

The CDR3 bases are TGTGCCAGCAGCGTAGTGAGGGACGGAGGGTCTCCCATTGACCGCGGGGAGCTGTTTTTT. Its translation: CASSVVRDGGSPIDRGELFF. The chain recombines TRBV9 with TRBJ2-2, with D possibly being TRBD2 (6 bases). V lost 0 bases and J lost 7, with 28 bases in between. There are 20 residues in the CDR3. Germline CDR1 and CDR2: SGDLS and YYNGEE. Full variable domain (outside the CDR3, taken from reference TRBV9 and TRBJ2-2): DSGVTQTPKHLITATGQRVTLRCSPRSGDLSVYWYQQSLDQGLQFLIQYYNGEERAKGNILERFSAQQFPDLHSELNLSSLELGDSALYFCASSVVRDGGSPIDRGELFFGEGSRLTVL.

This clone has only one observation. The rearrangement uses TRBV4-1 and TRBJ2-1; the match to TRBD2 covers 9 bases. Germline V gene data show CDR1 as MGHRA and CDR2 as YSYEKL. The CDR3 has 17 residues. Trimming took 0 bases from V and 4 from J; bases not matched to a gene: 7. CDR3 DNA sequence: TGCGCCAGCAGCCAAGATACCGAGCGGGGGGATTACAATGAGCAGTTCTTC. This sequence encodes CASSQDTERGDYNEQFF.

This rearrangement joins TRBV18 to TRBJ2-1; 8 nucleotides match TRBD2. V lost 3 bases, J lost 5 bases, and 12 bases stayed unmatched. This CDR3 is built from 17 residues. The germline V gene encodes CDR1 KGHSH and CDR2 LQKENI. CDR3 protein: CASSPLPGGPYNNEQFF. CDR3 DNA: TGTGCCAGCTCACCGTTACCGGGGGGGCCATATAACAATGAGCAGTTCTTC.

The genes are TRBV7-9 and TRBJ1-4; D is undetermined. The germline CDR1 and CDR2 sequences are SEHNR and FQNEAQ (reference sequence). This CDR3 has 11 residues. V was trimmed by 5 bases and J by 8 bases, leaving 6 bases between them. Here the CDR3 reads CASSHREKLFF. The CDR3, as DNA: TGTGCCAGCAGCCATCGGGAAAAACTGTTTTTT.

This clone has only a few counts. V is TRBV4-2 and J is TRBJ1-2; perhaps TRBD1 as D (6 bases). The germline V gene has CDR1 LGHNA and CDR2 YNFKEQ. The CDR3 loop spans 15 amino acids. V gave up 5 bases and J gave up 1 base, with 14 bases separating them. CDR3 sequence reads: CASSLRGRGNYGYTF. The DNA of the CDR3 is TGTGCCAGCAGCTTGAGGGGCAGGGGTAACTATGGCTACACCTTC.

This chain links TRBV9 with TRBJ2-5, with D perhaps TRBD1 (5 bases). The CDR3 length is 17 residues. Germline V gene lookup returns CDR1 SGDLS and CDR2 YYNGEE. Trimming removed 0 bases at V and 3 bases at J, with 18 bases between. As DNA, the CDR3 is TGTGCCAGCAGCGTAGCTACGCGATGGCAGGGTGAAGAGACCCAGTACTTC. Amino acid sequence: CASSVATRWQGEETQYF.

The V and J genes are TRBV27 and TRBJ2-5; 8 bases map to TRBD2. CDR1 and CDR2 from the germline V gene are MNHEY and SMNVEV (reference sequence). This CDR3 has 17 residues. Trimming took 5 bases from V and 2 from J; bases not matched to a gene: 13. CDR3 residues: CASSRGKGGGRQETQYF. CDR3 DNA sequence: TGTGCCAGCAGTCGGGGGAAGGGCGGGGGGCGACAAGAGACCCAGTACTTC.

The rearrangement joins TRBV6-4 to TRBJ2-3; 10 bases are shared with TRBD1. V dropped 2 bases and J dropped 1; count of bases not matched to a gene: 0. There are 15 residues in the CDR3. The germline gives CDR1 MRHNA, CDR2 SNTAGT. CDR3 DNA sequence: TGTGCCAGCAGTGACGGGACAGGGGGCACAGATACGCAGTATTTT. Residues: CASSDGTGGTDTQYF.

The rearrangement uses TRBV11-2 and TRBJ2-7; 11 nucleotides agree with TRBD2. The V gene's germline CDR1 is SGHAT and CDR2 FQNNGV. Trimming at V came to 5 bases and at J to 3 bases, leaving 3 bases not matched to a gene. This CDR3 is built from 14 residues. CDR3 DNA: TGTGCCAGCAGCGTAGCGGGGGGGTACTACGAGCAGTACTTC. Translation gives CASSVAGGYYEQYF. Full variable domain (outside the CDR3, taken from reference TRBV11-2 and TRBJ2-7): EAGVAQSPRYKIIEKRQSVAFWCNPISGHATLYWYQQILGQGPKLLIQFQNNGVVDDSQLPKDRFSAERLKGVDSTLKIQPAKLEDSAVYLCASSVAGGYYEQYFGPGTRLTVT.

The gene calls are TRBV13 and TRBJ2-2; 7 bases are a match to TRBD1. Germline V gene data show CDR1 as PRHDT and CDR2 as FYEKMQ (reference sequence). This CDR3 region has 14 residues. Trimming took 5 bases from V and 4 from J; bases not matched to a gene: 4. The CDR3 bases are TGTGCCAGCAGCCGAGCAGGGGGCACCGGGGAGCTGTTTTTT. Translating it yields CASSRAGGTGELFF.

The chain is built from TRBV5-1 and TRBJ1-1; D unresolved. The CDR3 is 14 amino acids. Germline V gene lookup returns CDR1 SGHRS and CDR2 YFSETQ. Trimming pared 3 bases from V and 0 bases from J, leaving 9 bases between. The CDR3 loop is CASSSQMVNTEAFF. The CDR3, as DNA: TGCGCCAGCAGCTCGCAGATGGTGAACACTGAAGCTTTCTTT. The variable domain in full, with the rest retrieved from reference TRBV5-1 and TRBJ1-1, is KAGVTQTPRYLIKTRGQQVTLSCSPISGHRSVSWYQQTPGQGLQFLFEYFSETQRNKGNFPGRFSGRQFSNSRSEMNVSTLELGDSALYLCASSSQMVNTEAFFGQGTRLTVV.

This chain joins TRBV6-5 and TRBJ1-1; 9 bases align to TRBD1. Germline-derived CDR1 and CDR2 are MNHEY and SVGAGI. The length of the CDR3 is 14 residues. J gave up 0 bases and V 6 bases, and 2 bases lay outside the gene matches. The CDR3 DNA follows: TGTGCCAGCAGCGACAGGGGGTTGAACACTGAAGCTTTCTTT. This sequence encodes CASSDRGLNTEAFF.

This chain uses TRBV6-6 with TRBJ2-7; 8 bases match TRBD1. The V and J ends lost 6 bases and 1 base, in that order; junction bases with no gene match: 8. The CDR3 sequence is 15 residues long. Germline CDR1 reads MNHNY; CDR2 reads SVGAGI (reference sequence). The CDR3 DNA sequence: TGTGCCAGCAGCCCAGGGGGCGCGGGGTCCTACGAGCAGTACTTC. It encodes CASSPGGAGSYEQYF.

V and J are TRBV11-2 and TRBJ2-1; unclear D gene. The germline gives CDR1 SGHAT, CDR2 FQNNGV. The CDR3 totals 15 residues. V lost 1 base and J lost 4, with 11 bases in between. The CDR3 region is CASSLGVAKYNEQFF. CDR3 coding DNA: TGTGCCAGCAGCTTAGGGGTAGCCAAGTACAATGAGCAGTTCTTC.

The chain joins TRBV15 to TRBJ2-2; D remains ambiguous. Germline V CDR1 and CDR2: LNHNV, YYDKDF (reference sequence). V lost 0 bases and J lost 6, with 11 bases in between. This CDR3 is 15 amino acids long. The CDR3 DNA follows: TGTGCCACCAGCAGAGACCGAGACTCGGCCGGGGAGCTGTTTTTT. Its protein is CATSRDRDSAGELFF.